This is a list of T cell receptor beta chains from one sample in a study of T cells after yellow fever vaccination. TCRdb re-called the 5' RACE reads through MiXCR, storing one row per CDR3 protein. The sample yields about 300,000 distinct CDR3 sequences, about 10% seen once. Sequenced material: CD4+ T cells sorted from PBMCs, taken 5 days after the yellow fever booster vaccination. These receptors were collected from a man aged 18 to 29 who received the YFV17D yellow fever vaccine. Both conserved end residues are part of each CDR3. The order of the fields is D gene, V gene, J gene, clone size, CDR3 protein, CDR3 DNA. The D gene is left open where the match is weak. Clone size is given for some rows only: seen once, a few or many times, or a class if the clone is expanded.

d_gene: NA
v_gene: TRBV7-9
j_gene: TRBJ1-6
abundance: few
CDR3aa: CASSPDGGGTHSPLHF
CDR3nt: TGTGCCAGCAGCCCCGATGGTGGGGGGACCCATTCACCCCTCCACTTT

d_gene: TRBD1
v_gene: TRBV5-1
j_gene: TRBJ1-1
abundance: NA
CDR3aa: CASSPTTGGVEAFF
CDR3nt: TGCGCCAGCAGCCCAACGACAGGGGGTGTTGAAGCTTTCTTT

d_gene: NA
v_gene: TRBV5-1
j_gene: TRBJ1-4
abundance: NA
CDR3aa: CASSLAGGGNEKLFF
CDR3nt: TGCGCCAGCAGCTTGGCCGGGGGCGGTAATGAAAAACTGTTTTTT

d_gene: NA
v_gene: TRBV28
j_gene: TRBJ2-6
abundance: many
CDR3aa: CASSSSGSGANVLTF
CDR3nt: TGTGCCAGCAGTTCCTCGGGCTCTGGGGCCAACGTCCTGACTTTC

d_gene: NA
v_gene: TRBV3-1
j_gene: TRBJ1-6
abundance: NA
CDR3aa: CASSQEVLASPLHF
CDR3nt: TGTGCCAGCAGCCAAGAGGTGTTGGCTTCACCCCTCCACTTT

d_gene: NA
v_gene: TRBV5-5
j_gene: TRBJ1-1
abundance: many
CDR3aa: CASSLWGNTEAFF
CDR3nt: TGTGCCAGCAGCTTGTGGGGGAACACTGAAGCTTTCTTT

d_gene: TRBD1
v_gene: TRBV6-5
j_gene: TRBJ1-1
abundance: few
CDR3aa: CASSYFGQGNTEAFF
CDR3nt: TGTGCCAGCAGTTACTTTGGACAGGGGAACACTGAAGCTTTCTTT

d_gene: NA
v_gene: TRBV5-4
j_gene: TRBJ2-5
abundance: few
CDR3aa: CASSLAQIQETQYF
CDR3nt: TGTGCCAGCAGCTTGGCTCAGATCCAAGAGACCCAGTACTTC

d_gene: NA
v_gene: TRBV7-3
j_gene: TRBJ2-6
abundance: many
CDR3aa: CASSLTGSGANVLTF
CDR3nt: TGTGCCAGCAGCTTAACGGGGTCGGGGGCCAACGTCCTGACTTTC

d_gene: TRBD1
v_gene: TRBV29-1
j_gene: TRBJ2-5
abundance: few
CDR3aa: CSARDSLETQYF
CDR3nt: TGCAGCGCCCGGGACAGCTTAGAGACCCAGTACTTC

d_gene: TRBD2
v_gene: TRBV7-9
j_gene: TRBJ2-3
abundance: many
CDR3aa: CASGLWEAGSTDTQYF
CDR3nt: TGTGCCAGCGGGCTATGGGAAGCGGGGAGCACAGATACGCAGTATTTT

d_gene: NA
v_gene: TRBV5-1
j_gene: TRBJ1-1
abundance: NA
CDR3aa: CASSPREAGNTEAFF
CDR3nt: TGCGCCAGCAGCCCCAGGGAGGCTGGGAACACTGAAGCTTTCTTT

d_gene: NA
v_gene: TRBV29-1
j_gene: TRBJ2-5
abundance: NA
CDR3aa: CSVVRGGPSETQYF
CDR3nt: TGCAGCGTTGTAAGGGGTGGACCTTCAGAGACCCAGTACTTC

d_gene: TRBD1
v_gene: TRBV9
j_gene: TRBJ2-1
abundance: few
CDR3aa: CASSGGDRGYNEQFF
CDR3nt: TGTGCCAGCAGCGGGGGGGACAGGGGCTACAATGAGCAGTTCTTC

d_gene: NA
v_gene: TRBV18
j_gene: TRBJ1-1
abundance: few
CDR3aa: CASSPPNFPGMNTEAFF
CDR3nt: TGTGCCAGCTCACCCCCCAATTTTCCGGGGATGAACACTGAAGCTTTCTTT

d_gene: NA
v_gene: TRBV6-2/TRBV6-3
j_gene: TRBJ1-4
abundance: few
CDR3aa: CASSWEALEKLFF
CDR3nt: TGTGCCAGCAGTTGGGAGGCTCTGGAAAAACTGTTTTTT

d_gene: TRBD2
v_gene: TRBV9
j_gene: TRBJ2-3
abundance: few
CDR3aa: CASSVAASGSAGDTQYF
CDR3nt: TGTGCCAGCAGCGTAGCGGCTAGCGGGTCCGCAGGAGATACGCAGTATTTT

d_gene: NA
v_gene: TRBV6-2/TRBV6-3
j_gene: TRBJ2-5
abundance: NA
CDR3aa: CASKTPGVMETQYF
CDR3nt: TGTGCCAGCAAAACCCCAGGAGTTATGGAGACCCAGTACTTC

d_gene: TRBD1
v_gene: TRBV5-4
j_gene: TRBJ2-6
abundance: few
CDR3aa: CASSKTGGAVSGASVLTF
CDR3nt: TGTGCCAGCAGCAAGACAGGGGGCGCCGTCTCTGGGGCCAGCGTCCTGACTTTC

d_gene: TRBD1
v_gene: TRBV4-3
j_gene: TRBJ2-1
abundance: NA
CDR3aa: CASSPSGQGLTYNEQFF
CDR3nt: TGCGCCAGCAGCCCGTCCGGACAGGGTTTGACCTACAATGAGCAGTTCTTC

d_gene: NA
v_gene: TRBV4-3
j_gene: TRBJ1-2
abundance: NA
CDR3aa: CASSQDTVQVHYGYTF
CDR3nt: TGCGCCAGCAGCCAAGATACGGTGCAGGTTCACTATGGCTACACCTTC

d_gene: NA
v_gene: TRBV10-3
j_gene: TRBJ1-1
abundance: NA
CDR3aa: CAIRGGVRTEAFF
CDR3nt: TGTGCCATCAGGGGGGGGGTGAGGACTGAAGCTTTCTTT

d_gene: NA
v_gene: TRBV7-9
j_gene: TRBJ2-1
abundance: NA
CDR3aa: CASSLTGAARNEQFF
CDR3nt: TGTGCCAGCAGCTTGACAGGTGCGGCTAGAAATGAGCAGTTCTTC

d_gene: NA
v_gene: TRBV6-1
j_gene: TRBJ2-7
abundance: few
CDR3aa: CASRTDRESSYEQYF
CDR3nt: TGTGCCAGCAGGACGGACAGAGAGAGTTCCTACGAGCAGTACTTC

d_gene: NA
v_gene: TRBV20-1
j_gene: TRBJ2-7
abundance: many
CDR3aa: CSAVRGPYEQYF
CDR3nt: TGCAGTGCTGTACGGGGCCCCTACGAGCAGTACTTC

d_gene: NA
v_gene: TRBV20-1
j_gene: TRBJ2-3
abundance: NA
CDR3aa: CSAYGGPDTQYF
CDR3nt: TGCAGTGCTTACGGGGGACCAGATACGCAGTATTTT

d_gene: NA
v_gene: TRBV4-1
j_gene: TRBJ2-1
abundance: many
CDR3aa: CASSQANLVGSSYNEQFF
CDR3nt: TGCGCCAGCAGCCAAGCCAATCTGGTCGGGAGCTCCTACAATGAGCAGTTCTTC

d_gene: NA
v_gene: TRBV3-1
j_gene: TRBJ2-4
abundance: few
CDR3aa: CASSQGLSRNIQYF
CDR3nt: TGTGCCAGCAGCCAAGGGTTGTCGCGAAACATTCAGTACTTC

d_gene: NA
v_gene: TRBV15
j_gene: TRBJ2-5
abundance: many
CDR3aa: CATSVDSTETQYF
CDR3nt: TGTGCCACCAGCGTGGACAGTACGGAGACCCAGTACTTC

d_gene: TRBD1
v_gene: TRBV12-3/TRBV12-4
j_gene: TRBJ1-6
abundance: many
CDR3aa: CASSGQGADSPLHF
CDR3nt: TGTGCCAGCAGCGGACAGGGGGCTGATTCACCCCTCCACTTT

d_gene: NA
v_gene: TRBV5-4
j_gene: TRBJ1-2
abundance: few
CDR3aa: CASSPGDLYGYTF
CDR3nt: TGTGCCAGCAGCCCCGGTGACCTCTATGGCTACACCTTC

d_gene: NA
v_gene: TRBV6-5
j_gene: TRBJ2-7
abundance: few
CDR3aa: CASSAPQGHTYVGEQYF
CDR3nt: TGTGCCAGCAGTGCCCCGCAGGGCCATACCTACGTGGGAGAGCAGTACTTC

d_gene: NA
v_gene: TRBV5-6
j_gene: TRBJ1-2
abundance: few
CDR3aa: CASSLDRTFGYTF
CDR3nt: TGTGCCAGCAGCTTGGATAGGACGTTTGGCTACACCTTC

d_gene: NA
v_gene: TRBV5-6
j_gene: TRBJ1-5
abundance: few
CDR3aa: CASSSQTVPNQPQHF
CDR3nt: TGTGCCAGCAGCTCTCAGACAGTACCCAATCAGCCCCAGCATTTT

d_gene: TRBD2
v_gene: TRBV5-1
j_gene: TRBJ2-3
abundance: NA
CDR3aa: CASSLSAGPDTQYF
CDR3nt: TGCGCCAGCAGCTTGTCAGCGGGGCCCGATACGCAGTATTTT

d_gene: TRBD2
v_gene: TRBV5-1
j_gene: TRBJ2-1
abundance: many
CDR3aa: CASSLGLAGGSYNEQFF
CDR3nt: TGCGCCAGCAGCTTGGGGCTAGCGGGGGGCTCCTACAATGAGCAGTTCTTC

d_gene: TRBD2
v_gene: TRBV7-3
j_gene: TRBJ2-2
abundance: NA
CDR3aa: CASSFGGSNTGELFF
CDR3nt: TGTGCCAGCAGCTTCGGGGGGAGTAACACCGGGGAGCTGTTTTTT

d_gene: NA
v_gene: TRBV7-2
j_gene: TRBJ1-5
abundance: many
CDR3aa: CASSLRGGNQPQHF
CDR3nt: TGTGCCAGCAGCTTGCGAGGAGGCAATCAGCCCCAGCATTTT

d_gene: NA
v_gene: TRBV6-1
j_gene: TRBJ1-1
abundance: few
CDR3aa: CASSEASHTLNTEAFF
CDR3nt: TGTGCCAGCAGTGAAGCGTCCCACACGTTGAACACTGAAGCTTTCTTT

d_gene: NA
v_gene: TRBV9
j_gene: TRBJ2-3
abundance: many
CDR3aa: CASSPRLQPDTQYF
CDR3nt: TGTGCCAGCAGCCCTAGACTCCAACCAGATACGCAGTATTTT

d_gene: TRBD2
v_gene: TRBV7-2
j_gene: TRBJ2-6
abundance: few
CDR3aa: CASSVSGGWSSGANVLTF
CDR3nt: TGTGCCAGCAGCGTTAGCGGGGGGTGGTCCAGTGGGGCCAACGTCCTGACTTTC

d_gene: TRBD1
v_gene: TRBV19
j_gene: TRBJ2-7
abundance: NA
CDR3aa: CASGPRTGSSYEQYF
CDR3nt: TGTGCCAGTGGACCCAGGACAGGGAGCTCCTACGAGCAGTACTTC

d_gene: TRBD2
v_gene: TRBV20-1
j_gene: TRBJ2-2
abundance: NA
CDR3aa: CSARVAGAGNTGELFF
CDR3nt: TGCAGTGCTAGGGTAGCGGGGGCCGGGAACACCGGGGAGCTGTTTTTT

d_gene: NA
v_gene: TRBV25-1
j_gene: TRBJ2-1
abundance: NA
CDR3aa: CASSRTWLYNEQFF
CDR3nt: TGTGCCAGCAGCAGGACGTGGCTTTACAATGAGCAGTTCTTC

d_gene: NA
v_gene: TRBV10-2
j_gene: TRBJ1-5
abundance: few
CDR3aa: CASSDNAYSNQPQHF
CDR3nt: TGCGCCAGCAGTGACAATGCATATAGCAATCAGCCCCAGCATTTT

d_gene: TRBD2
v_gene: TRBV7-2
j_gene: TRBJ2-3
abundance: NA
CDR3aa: CASSLGASGVAQYF
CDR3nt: TGTGCCAGCAGCTTAGGAGCTAGCGGGGTAGCGCAGTATTTT

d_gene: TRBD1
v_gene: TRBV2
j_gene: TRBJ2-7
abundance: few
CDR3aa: CASSLGQVRLLYF
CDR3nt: TGTGCCAGCAGTCTCGGACAGGTGAGGTTGCTGTACTTC

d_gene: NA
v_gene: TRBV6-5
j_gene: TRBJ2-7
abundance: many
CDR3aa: CASSYKDSTYEQYF
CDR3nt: TGTGCCAGCAGTTACAAGGACAGCACCTACGAGCAGTACTTC

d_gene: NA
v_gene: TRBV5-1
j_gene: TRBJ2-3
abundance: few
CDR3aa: CASSKGLPTDTQYF
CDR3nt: TGCGCCAGCAGCAAGGGACTTCCCACAGATACGCAGTATTTT

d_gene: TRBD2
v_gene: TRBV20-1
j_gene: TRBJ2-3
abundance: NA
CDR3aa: CRVRRAGIGNTDTQYF
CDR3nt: TGCAGGGTTAGGAGAGCGGGGATCGGAAACACAGATACGCAGTATTTT

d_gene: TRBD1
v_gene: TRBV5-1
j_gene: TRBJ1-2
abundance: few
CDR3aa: CASGTGSTGNYGYTF
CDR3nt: TGCGCCAGCGGGACAGGGTCAACAGGGAACTATGGCTACACCTTC

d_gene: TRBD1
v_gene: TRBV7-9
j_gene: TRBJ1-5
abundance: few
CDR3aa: CASSPDRAGNQPQHF
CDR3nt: TGTGCCAGCAGCCCAGACAGGGCCGGCAATCAGCCCCAGCATTTT

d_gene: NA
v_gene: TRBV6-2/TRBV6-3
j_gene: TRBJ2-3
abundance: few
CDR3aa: CASSYQGPGTYTDTQYF
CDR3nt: TGTGCCAGCAGTTACCAGGGGCCGGGCACCTACACAGATACGCAGTATTTT

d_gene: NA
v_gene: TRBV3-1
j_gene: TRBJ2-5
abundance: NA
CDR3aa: CASSQRKTQYF
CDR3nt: TGTGCCAGCAGCCAAAGGAAGACCCAGTACTTC

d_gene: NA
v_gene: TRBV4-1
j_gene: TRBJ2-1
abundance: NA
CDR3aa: CASSQVDMGFSYNEQFF
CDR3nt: TGCGCCAGCAGCCAAGTGGACATGGGGTTCTCCTACAATGAGCAGTTCTTC